A single sample is the source of the 14 T cell receptor beta chains below, sequenced in a study of blood T cell repertoires in COVID-19. The assay was immunoSEQ multiplex PCR, and TCRdb's table has in-frame clones only and misses some. The data contain 150,000 to 200,000 clones, less than 90% of them singletons. Sequenced: peripheral blood. These receptors all stem from a woman in her 70s with COVID-19, enrolled during active disease.

The chain links TRBV5-4 to TRBJ2-2; no clear D gene. CDR1 is SGHNT, CDR2 YYREEE, per germline (reference sequence). V was trimmed by 3 bases and J by 6 bases, leaving 15 bases between them. This CDR3 has 15 residues. CDR3 amino acids: CASSSKRSGPGELFF. The CDR3 DNA reads TGTGCCAGCAGCTCCAAACGGTCGGGTCCCGGGGAGCTGTTTTTT.

The J gene is TRBJ2-3, the V gene TRBV4-1, with TRBD2 identical over 11 bases. Germline CDR1 reads MGHRA; CDR2 reads YSYEKL. With V trimmed by 4 bases and J by 3 bases, 3 bases remained unmatched. This CDR3 is built from 15 residues. CDR3 residues: CASSPRLAGTDTQYF. The CDR3 DNA is TGCGCCAGCAGCCCGAGACTAGCGGGGACAGATACGCAGTATTTT.

The chain recombines TRBV2 with TRBJ2-1, with TRBD2 as a possible D gene (6 bases). Trimming pared 7 bases from V and 0 bases from J, leaving 10 bases between. This CDR3 contains 14 residues. Per germline, CDR1 SNHLY and CDR2 FYNNEI. The CDR3 here is CASTGVRSYNEQFF. The CDR3 DNA reads as TGTGCCAGCACGGGGGTTCGCTCCTACAATGAGCAGTTCTTC.

This sequence joins TRBV6-1 and TRBJ1-5; possibly TRBD1 for D (5 bases). The CDR3 has 15 amino acids. Germline lookup yields CDR1 MNHNS and CDR2 SASEGT. Trimming stripped 0 bases from V and 4 bases from J, with 10 bases between. Here the CDR3 reads CASSEARTNNQPQHF. The CDR3 nucleotides read TGTGCCAGCAGTGAAGCGCGGACAAATAATCAGCCCCAGCATTTT.

The CDR3 nucleotides read TGCGCCAGCATCGAGACGGGAGGGAGTTACAATGAGCAGTTCTTC. Its translation: CASIETGGSYNEQFF. The chain links TRBV5-1 to TRBJ2-1; 8 nucleotides align to TRBD2. The CDR3 contains 15 residues. V was clipped by 6 bases and J by 4 bases; unmatched bases: 9. The germline V gene has CDR1 SGHRS and CDR2 YFSETQ.

This chain links TRBV28 with TRBJ1-3, with 9 bases identical to TRBD1. CDR3 length: 16 residues. Germline V gene sequence: CDR1 MDHEN, CDR2 SYDVKM. Unmatched junction bases numbered 5, after V lost 5 bases and J lost 0 bases. This CDR3 reads CASSRGQGSSGNTIYF. Here the CDR3 DNA reads TGTGCCAGCAGTCGTGGACAGGGGAGCTCTGGAAACACCATATATTTT.

This clone is a singleton in its sample. The rearrangement links TRBV7-9 to TRBJ2-7; D perhaps matches TRBD1 (5 bases). Germline-derived CDR1 and CDR2 are SEHNR and FQNEAQ (reference sequence). The CDR3 has 15 amino acids. The V and J ends lost 7 bases and 3 bases respectively, with 19 bases between them. The CDR3 DNA follows: TGTGCCAGCATCCCCTCGGACAAGGGCTTCTACGAGCAGTACTTC. This gives the protein CASIPSDKGFYEQYF.

This chain joins TRBV19 and TRBJ1-2; no reliable D call. V was pared by 5 bases and J by 5 bases, with 9 bases between. This CDR3 is 12 amino acids long. Germline V gene lookup returns CDR1 LNHDA and CDR2 SQIVND (reference sequence). CDR3 region: CASSSRDYGYTF. DNA of the CDR3: TGTGCCAGTAGTTCCCGGGATTATGGCTACACCTTC.

V gene TRBV27 combines with J gene TRBJ1-2; TRBD1 matches 9 bases. The V and J ends lost 6 bases and 8 bases, in that order; junction bases with no gene match: 10. The germline V gene has CDR1 MNHEY and CDR2 SMNVEV (reference sequence). This CDR3 spans 14 amino acids. CDR3 sequence: CASRDRGPIGGYTF. The CDR3 DNA is TGTGCCAGCAGGGACAGGGGACCTATCGGCGGCTACACCTTC.

V gene TRBV15 combines with J gene TRBJ2-7; a possible D gene is TRBD2 (7 bases). This CDR3 comprises 16 residues. The germline V gene has CDR1 LNHNV and CDR2 YYDKDF (reference sequence). Trimming shortened V by 3 bases and J by 5 bases, and 20 bases separated the two germline ends. The CDR3 reads CATSSPEGEGGNEQYF. The CDR3 bases are TGTGCCACCAGCAGTCCGGAAGGAGAGGGGGGGAACGAGCAGTACTTC.

The chain uses TRBV28 and TRBJ1-2, with 7 nucleotides matching TRBD1. The CDR3 length is 14 residues. J lost 4 bases, V lost 5 bases, and 7 bases had no gene match. The germline V gene encodes CDR1 MDHEN and CDR2 SYDVKM. The CDR3 DNA sequence: TGTGCCAGCAGTCCCGGGACAGCCCTCTATGGCTACACCTTC. Amino acid sequence: CASSPGTALYGYTF.

The rearrangement uses TRBV7-2 and TRBJ2-2; D not resolved. CDR3 length: 17 amino acids. Trimming stripped 1 base from V and 7 bases from J, with 19 bases between. CDR1 is SGHTA, CDR2 FQGNSA, per germline. This chain's CDR3 is CASSLESGSLFGGELFF. CDR3 in DNA: TGTGCCAGCAGCTTAGAGTCGGGTAGTTTATTCGGCGGGGAGCTGTTTTTT.

The chain is built from TRBV2 and TRBJ2-3; 7 bases line up with TRBD1. The trim removed 6 bases at V and 5 bases at J, leaving 11 bases unmatched. CDR1 is SNHLY and CDR2 is FYNNEI in the germline V gene. The CDR3 totals 15 residues. CDR3 nucleotide sequence: TGTGCCAGCAGCCCCACAGGGGATAACATAGATACGCAGTATTTT. Its protein is CASSPTGDNIDTQYF.

The chain joins TRBV3-1 (or the pseudogene TRBV3-2) to TRBJ1-5, with TRBD1 matching over 8 bases. This CDR3 spans 15 amino acids. V shed 2 bases and J 7 bases; nucleotides not matched to a gene: 7. Germline V gives CDR1 LGHDT, CDR2 YNNKEL (reference sequence). The CDR3 DNA sequence: TGTGCCAGCAGCCAATCGGACAGGGTAAGGCAGCCCCAGCATTTT. Protein: CASSQSDRVRQPQHF.